This section outlines one TCR beta chain sequence together with its context. Its antigen is unknown. The sample comes from a study of shared clonotypes between healthy human individuals. Study-wide points: Naive CD4 clonotypes were shared across several donors at roughly 4.6%.

Germline V gene lookup returns CDR1 WNHNN and CDR2 SYGVQD (reference sequence). The J segment lost 5 bases and the V segment lost 6 bases, leaving 4 bases of the junction unmatched. This CDR3 contains 14 residues. It was CD45RO-negative cells, positively selected for CCR7, that made up naive CD8 cells, with terminally differentiated effector memory CD45RA+ cells excluded. Sequencing was performed with immunoSEQ multiplex PCR; in TCRdb, only in-frame clones are kept and a portion is missing. The sample lists roughly 550,000 clones, about 95% occurring once. The receptor was isolated from a woman aged 25 to 39 in good health. The chain combines TRBV10-1 with TRBJ2-1; 10 bases are a match to TRBD2. The sequenced sample was naive CD8+ T cells sorted from blood. CDR3 DNA sequence: TGCGCCAGCAGCCCGGGACTAGCGAACAATGAGCAGTTCTTC. This translates into CASSPGLANNEQFF.